This entry lists 8 T cell receptor beta chains sequenced from one sample in a study of T cell responses to AZD1222 COVID-19 vaccine (dated by TCRdb to the early 2020s). Receptor amplification or capture employed the immunoSEQ multiplex PCR assay. What TCRdb holds here is the immuneACCESS table cut down to in-frame rearrangements. Part of the clones is not present; checked against another copy, under half of the missing clones reflect an unresolved V gene, and the others are unexplained. The sample includes about 59,000 clones, with 80% to 90% observed a single time. Clones ranked in the top ten supply approximately 6.1% of the sample. In light of the paper, this sample's time point label describes: about 28 days (+/-7) after the second vaccine dose. The sequences come from peripheral blood, collected 28 days after the second AZD1222 dose. These receptors all stem from an adult who received the AZD1222 COVID-19 vaccine.

V usage is TRBV11-3 and J usage is TRBJ2-2, with 8 bases lining up with TRBD2. With 1 base clipped from V and 6 bases from J, the junction kept 4 bases outside the gene matches. The length of the CDR3 is 15 residues. The germline V gene has CDR1 SGHNT and CDR2 YENEEA. The CDR3 loop reads CASSLGSGRAGELFF. The CDR3 nucleotides read TGTGCCAGCAGCTTAGGTTCCGGGAGGGCCGGGGAGCTGTTTTTT.

The genes are TRBV6-1 and TRBJ1-3; 10 positions agree with TRBD1. Germline trimming cut 2 bases from V and 7 bases from J; bases unmatched to any gene: 8. The CDR3 contains 16 residues. The germline gives CDR1 MNHNS, CDR2 SASEGT. CDR3 sequence (DNA): TGTGCCAGCAGTGAACCGGGACAGGGGCCGGGTAACACCATATATTTT. Residues: CASSEPGQGPGNTIYF.

The chain couples TRBV25-1 to TRBJ2-2; 11 bases align to TRBD1. The length of the CDR3 is 16 residues. Per the germline V gene, CDR1 is MGHDK and CDR2 is SYGVNS. V trimming: 7 bases; J trimming: 5 bases; junction bases outside the gene matches: 9. In DNA form, the CDR3 reads TGTGCCAGCACCCCGGACAGGGGGCTTTCAACCGGGGAGCTGTTTTTT. Protein sequence: CASTPDRGLSTGELFF.

This clone has just one count. The rearrangement joins TRBV11-2 to TRBJ2-3; D possibly matches TRBD1 or TRBD2 (6 bases each). Trimming removed 1 base at V and 4 bases at J, with 9 bases between. Germline CDR1 and CDR2: SGHAT and FQNNGV. The CDR3 is 14 residues long. DNA for the CDR3: TGTGCCAGCAGCTTAGTGGGGGGCCCAGATACGCAGTATTTT. Amino acids: CASSLVGGPDTQYF. Drawing the rest from reference TRBV11-2 and TRBJ2-3, the complete variable domain is EAGVAQSPRYKIIEKRQSVAFWCNPISGHATLYWYQQILGQGPKLLIQFQNNGVVDDSQLPKDRFSAERLKGVDSTLKIQPAKLEDSAVYLCASSLVGGPDTQYFGPGTRLTVL.

In this sample, this clone turned up once. The chain employs TRBV4-3 and TRBJ2-5; 8 bases fit TRBD2. The germline gives CDR1 LGHNA, CDR2 YSLEER. V was pared by 1 base and J by 4 bases, with 8 bases of the junction left unmatched. CDR3 length equals 16 residues. In DNA form, the CDR3 reads TGCGCCAGCAGCCAAGGAGTGAGCGGGAGAGCAGAGACCCAGTACTTC. Translation: CASSQGVSGRAETQYF.

This clone was observed once. The chain links TRBV5-1 to TRBJ2-3, with TRBD1 matching over 7 bases. The CDR3 totals 14 residues. With 2 bases clipped from V and 4 bases from J, the junction kept 4 bases outside the gene matches. Germline CDR1 SGHRS, CDR2 YFSETQ. Here the CDR3 DNA reads TGCGCCAGCAGCTTTGCCAGGGGGTCAGATACGCAGTATTTT. Protein: CASSFARGSDTQYF.

The V and J genes are TRBV25-1 and TRBJ1-2; the match to TRBD1 covers 8 bases. Per the germline V gene, CDR1 is MGHDK and CDR2 is SYGVNS. The V gene end was trimmed by 2 bases and the J gene end by 4 bases; junction bases not matched to a gene: 6. The CDR3 is 15 residues long. The CDR3 sequence: CASSENGGQAYGYTF. CDR3 DNA sequence: TGTGCCAGCAGTGAAAATGGGGGACAGGCCTATGGCTACACCTTC.

V gene TRBV13 combines with J gene TRBJ1-5; 8 bases match TRBD1. The CDR3 spans 15 residues. V dropped 5 bases and J dropped 1; count of bases not matched to a gene: 4. The germline gives CDR1 PRHDT, CDR2 FYEKMQ (reference sequence). CDR3 sequence (DNA): TGTGCCAGCAGCCCTCAGGGGGCCAGCAATCAGCCCCAGCATTTT. Amino acids: CASSPQGASNQPQHF.